One sample yielded the 28 T cell receptor beta chains listed below, sequenced in a study of post-analysis software for immune sequencing data. Study results and limitations: Patients carried roughly five TRBV segments more frequently than controls did, and TRBV5-6, TRBV5-1 and TRBV20-1 were among them.

Prepared TCR beta cDNA libraries contained unique molecular identifiers. Each CDR3 protein is one row after TCRdb ran MiXCR on the PCR reads. The sample has hundreds of thousands of distinct CDR3 sequences, 55% to 60% seen once; the top ten hold approximately 10%. Their antigens are not known. Material for sequencing was blood. The receptors were sampled from a girl between 2 and 10 years old with multiple sclerosis.

The chain's CDR3 is CASPVGTGGRGNTEAFF. CDR3 sequence (DNA): TGTGCCAGCCCCGTCGGTACAGGAGGAAGGGGCAACACTGAAGCTTTCTTT. The chain recombines TRBV6-4 with TRBJ1-1; possibly TRBD1 for D (5 bases). V gave up 8 bases and J gave up 2 bases, with 24 bases separating them. Germline V gene sequence: CDR1 MRHNA, CDR2 SNTAGT. CDR3 length: 17 amino acids.

This clonotype was picked up many times. CDR3 nucleotide sequence: TGTGCCAGCAGCTTGGACCGATTGAATTCACCCCTCCACTTT. Its protein product is CASSLDRLNSPLHF. This sequence joins TRBV5-4 and TRBJ1-6; D uncertain. CDR1 is SGHNT and CDR2 is YYREEE in the germline V gene (reference sequence). Between the trimmed V and J ends, which lost 0 bases and 7 bases, there was a span of 8 bases. The CDR3 is made up of 14 amino acids.

The sample holds a few counts of this clonotype. V gene TRBV3-1 combines with J gene TRBJ2-7; 8 nucleotides match TRBD2. This CDR3 has 18 residues. V was pared by 3 bases and J by 2 bases, with 15 bases of the junction left unmatched. Germline V gene sequence: CDR1 LGHDT, CDR2 YNNKEL (reference sequence). In DNA, the CDR3 is TGTGCCAGCAGCCACCAGTCGGGGGGGGTAGCAGTCGCCTACGAGCAGTACTTC. Protein sequence: CASSHQSGGVAVAYEQYF.

J is TRBJ2-1 and V is TRBV29-1; D is ambiguous. The V gene's germline CDR1 is SQVTM and CDR2 ANQGSEA. The CDR3 covers 13 residues. The V gene lost 0 bases and the J gene lost 8 bases, with 11 bases spanning the gap. For the CDR3, the DNA is TGCAGCGTTGAAGAAGGATCGACGGATGAGCAGTTCTTC. This gives the protein CSVEEGSTDEQFF.

The rearrangement joins TRBV7-2 to TRBJ2-3, with D perhaps matching TRBD1 or TRBD2 (5 bases each). This CDR3 is 16 amino acids long. Germline V lookup: CDR1 SGHTA, CDR2 FQGNSA. V shed 5 bases and J shed 3 bases, with 18 bases lying between them. CDR3 bases: TGTGCCAGCAGCCGGGACGTACCGAGGGGTACAGATACGCAGTATTTT. Encoded protein: CASSRDVPRGTDTQYF.

J is TRBJ2-5 and V is TRBV20-1, with 10 bases aligning to TRBD1. The J call may be in error: the DNA end matches TRBJ2-7 better. The germline gives CDR1 DFQATT, CDR2 SNEGSKA (reference sequence). There are 15 residues in the CDR3. The CDR3 spells CSAKTAGTGAYEQYF. The CDR3 DNA reads TGCAGTGCTAAGACGGCCGGGACAGGGGCGTACGAGCAGTACTTC.

The chain carries TRBV20-1 and TRBJ1-5; D not certain. Trimming took 2 bases from V and 6 from J, leaving 11 bases between them. CDR3 size: 13 residues. CDR1 and CDR2 from the germline V gene are DFQATT and SNEGSKA (reference sequence). The CDR3 here is CSARKQGGQPQHF. The CDR3 region has the DNA TGCAGTGCTAGAAAACAAGGCGGTCAGCCCCAGCATTTT.

The chain is built from TRBV4-1 and TRBJ2-1; D is possibly TRBD1 or TRBD2 (7 bases each). Trimming took 1 base from V and 4 from J, leaving 17 bases between them. Germline loops: CDR1 MGHRA, CDR2 YSYEKL. The CDR3 is 17 residues long. In DNA, the CDR3 is TGCGCCAGCAGCCAAGGCGGCAGGGGGAGGGATTACAATGAGCAGTTCTTC. Encoded protein: CASSQGGRGRDYNEQFF.

Comment on this clonotype: An end of the junction differs from the germline gene, which may be a read error. The rearrangement uses TRBV20-1 and TRBJ1-2; D is possibly TRBD1 (5 bases). CDR1 is DFQATT, CDR2 SNEGSKA, per germline (reference sequence). This CDR3 is built from 15 residues. The CDR3 DNA reads as TGCAGTGCTCCTCTAGGGGCAGGGACTAACTGTGGCTACACCTTC. Translation: CSAPLGAGTNCGYTF.

The chain is built from TRBV7-9 and TRBJ1-2; D is perhaps TRBD1 (5 bases). Germline V CDR1 and CDR2: SEHNR, FQNEAQ (reference sequence). V lost 5 bases and J 7 bases, leaving 8 bases between the germline ends. This CDR3 has 11 amino acids. The CDR3 protein is CASSIGGGYTF. In DNA form, the CDR3 reads TGTGCCAGCAGCATCGGGGGTGGCTACACCTTC. Combining the CDR3 with reference TRBV7-9 and TRBJ1-2 gives the whole variable domain DTGVSQNPRHKITKRGQNVTFRCDPISEHNRLYWYRQTLGQGPEFLTYFQNEAQLEKSRLLSDRFSAERPKGSFSTLEIQRTEQGDSAMYLCASSIGGGYTFGSGTRLTVV.

In its sample, this clonotype was seen once. V and J are TRBV24-1 and TRBJ1-1; D call uncertain. The CDR3 runs to 13 residues. In germline, CDR1 is KGHDR, CDR2 SFDVKD. Trimming shortened V by 4 bases and J by 4 bases, and 9 bases separated the two germline ends. The CDR3 sequence: CATSEDGSTEAFF. CDR3 nucleotide sequence: TGTGCCACCAGTGAGGACGGCTCCACTGAAGCTTTCTTT.

The V call is TRBV28, the J call TRBJ1-2, with 8 positions matching TRBD1. V was pared by 5 bases and J by 2 bases, with 7 bases of the junction left unmatched. This CDR3 has 15 residues. Germline V gene sequence: CDR1 MDHEN, CDR2 SYDVKM. CDR3 sequence reads: CASSKPGTGNYGYTF. CDR3 in DNA: TGTGCCAGCAGTAAACCCGGGACAGGAAACTATGGCTACACCTTC.

V usage is TRBV7-2 and J usage is TRBJ2-5; D possibly matches TRBD1 or TRBD2 (5 bases each). Per the germline V gene, CDR1 is SGHTA and CDR2 is FQGNSA. CDR3 length: 14 residues. Trimming removed 5 bases from V and 0 bases from J, with 10 bases in between. DNA for the CDR3: TGTGCCAGCAGCCCCGGGACCCACCAAGAGACCCAGTACTTC. It is translated as CASSPGTHQETQYF. Full variable domain (remainder filled in from reference TRBV7-2 and TRBJ2-5): GAGVSQSPSNKVTEKGKDVELRCDPISGHTALYWYRQSLGQGLEFLIYFQGNSAPDKSGLPSDRFSAERTGGSVSTLTIQRTQQEDSAVYLCASSPGTHQETQYFGPGTRLLVL.

The V call is TRBV6-1, the J call TRBJ2-1; D not certain. There are 14 residues in the CDR3. Trimming shortened V by 7 bases and J by 5 bases, and 15 bases separated the two germline ends. CDR1 and CDR2 from the germline V gene are MNHNS and SASEGT. The CDR3 protein is CASTETLGDNEQFF. The CDR3 DNA sequence: TGTGCCAGCACCGAGACACTCGGAGACAATGAGCAGTTCTTC.

The V gene is TRBV10-3, the J gene TRBJ2-5, with no clear D. This CDR3 has 16 amino acids. The V gene's germline CDR1 is ENHRY and CDR2 SYGVKD. The V and J ends lost 3 bases and 2 bases respectively, with 16 bases between them. CDR3 region: CAISDTEDWEQETQYF. The CDR3 bases are TGTGCCATCAGTGATACTGAAGATTGGGAACAAGAGACCCAGTACTTC.

This clonotype was counted a few times. The chain employs TRBV7-2 and TRBJ2-3, with D possibly matching TRBD1 (5 bases). CDR1 and CDR2 from the germline V gene are SGHTA and FQGNSA. This CDR3 has 15 amino acids. The ends were cut back, 1 base at V and 0 bases at J, with 8 bases in the middle. The chain's CDR3 is CASSLERQSTDTQYF. The CDR3 nucleotides are TGTGCCAGCAGCTTAGAAAGACAGAGCACAGATACGCAGTATTTT.

The rearrangement links TRBV7-2 to TRBJ2-7, with D perhaps TRBD1 (5 bases). Trimming left V 2 bases short and J 7 bases short, with 12 bases between. This CDR3 is built from 13 residues. Germline V gene sequence: CDR1 SGHTA, CDR2 FQGNSA. CDR3 sequence (DNA): TGTGCCAGCAGCTTACAGGGTACCTGGGAGCAGTACTTC. Translation gives CASSLQGTWEQYF.

The V gene is TRBV15, the J gene TRBJ2-7, with TRBD2 as a possible D gene (5 bases). The CDR3 runs to 14 residues. V lost 0 bases to trimming and J lost 6 bases, with 12 bases between them. In germline, CDR1 is LNHNV, CDR2 YYDKDF (reference sequence). The chain's CDR3 is CATSRDLLAGEQYF. The CDR3 region has the DNA TGTGCCACCAGCAGAGATTTGCTAGCCGGCGAGCAGTACTTC.

The chain uses TRBV5-5 and TRBJ1-1; D not resolved. Looked up from germline, CDR1 is SGHKS and CDR2 is YYEKEE (reference sequence). V gave up 2 bases and J gave up 2 bases, with 10 bases separating them. This CDR3 contains 14 residues. The CDR3 nucleotides are TGTGCCAGCAGCTTCCTGGCAGACAACACTGAAGCTTTCTTT. Translated, it gives CASSFLADNTEAFF.

The chain is built from TRBV5-1 and TRBJ1-1; D is unresolved. Trimming stripped 1 base from V and 0 bases from J, with 4 bases between. This CDR3 has 13 residues. Germline V CDR1 and CDR2: SGHRS, YFSETQ. The CDR3 DNA sequence: TGCGCCAGCAGCTTGCACGTGAACACTGAAGCTTTCTTT. Translated, it gives CASSLHVNTEAFF.

This chain links TRBV5-5 with TRBJ2-1; the D is unclear. This CDR3 has 15 residues. The germline V and J ends were trimmed by 0 bases and 1 base, with 8 bases remaining between them. Germline loops: CDR1 SGHKS, CDR2 YYEKEE (reference sequence). The CDR3 region is CASSLEQSSYNEQFF. As DNA, the CDR3 is TGTGCCAGCAGCTTGGAACAGAGTTCCTACAATGAGCAGTTCTTC.

The V and J genes are TRBV4-3 and TRBJ2-5, with TRBD1 identical over 12 bases. The better agreement between TRBJ2-7 and the DNA end casts doubt on the J call. Germline values: CDR1 LGHNA, CDR2 YSLEER. There are 18 residues in the CDR3. The CDR3 coding sequence is TGCGCCAGCAGCCAAGATCCGGGACAGGGGGCCCCGGGCTACGAGCAGTACTTC. Protein product: CASSQDPGQGAPGYEQYF.

This chain links TRBV20-1 with TRBJ2-5, with 7 bases that match TRBD2. Germline loops: CDR1 DFQATT, CDR2 SNEGSKA (reference sequence). The CDR3 is 10 residues long. The junction had 5 bases not matched to a gene; V was cut back by 5 bases and J by 11 bases. The CDR3 region is CSALGREQYF. In nucleotides, the CDR3 is TGCAGTGCTCTGGGGAGGGAGCAGTACTTC.

In this sample, this clonotype turned up a few times. The chain has TRBV6-6 and TRBJ2-3; possibly TRBD2 for D (7 bases). The V gene lost 4 bases and the J gene lost 7 bases, with 15 bases spanning the gap. The CDR3 loop spans 14 amino acids. CDR1 MNHNY and CDR2 SVGAGI come from the germline V gene (reference sequence). This CDR3 is CASSSGGRGNTQYF. CDR3 coding DNA: TGTGCCAGCAGTTCCGGAGGGAGGGGGAATACGCAGTATTTT.

The V call is TRBV29-1, the J call TRBJ2-3; TRBD1 aligns across 7 bases. The CDR3 covers 15 residues. V trimming: 0 bases; J trimming: 4 bases; junction bases outside the gene matches: 7. Per the germline V gene, CDR1 is SQVTM and CDR2 is ANQGSEA. Here the CDR3 reads CSVEDRGLGADTQYF. DNA of the CDR3: TGCAGCGTTGAAGACAGGGGGTTGGGGGCAGATACGCAGTATTTT.

The rearrangement links TRBV12-3 or TRBV12-4 to TRBJ2-3; D gene ambiguous. CDR3 length: 17 residues. Between the trimmed V and J ends, which lost 1 base and 0 bases, there was a span of 14 bases. CDR3: CASSLGSQLSSTDTQYF. The CDR3 coding sequence is TGTGCCAGCAGTTTAGGGTCTCAGCTTAGCAGCACAGATACGCAGTATTTT.

The gene calls are TRBV28 and TRBJ1-1, with D possibly TRBD1 on 5 matching bases. The V end lost 7 bases, the J end lost 8 bases, and 17 bases lay between the germline ends. The length of the CDR3 is 13 residues. Germline V gene data show CDR1 as MDHEN and CDR2 as SYDVKM. The CDR3 protein is CASTGYIVGEAFF. CDR3 DNA sequence: TGTGCCAGCACAGGGTACATTGTGGGAGAAGCTTTCTTT.

The V call is TRBV29-1, the J call TRBJ2-3, with D possibly matching TRBD2 (6 bases). This CDR3 contains 12 residues. With 5 bases removed from V and 2 bases from J, the gap between germline ends came to 8 bases. Germline V CDR1 and CDR2: SQVTM, ANQGSEA. CDR3 DNA: TGCAGCGTTTCGGGACTCACAGATACGCAGTATTTT. Amino acids: CSVSGLTDTQYF.